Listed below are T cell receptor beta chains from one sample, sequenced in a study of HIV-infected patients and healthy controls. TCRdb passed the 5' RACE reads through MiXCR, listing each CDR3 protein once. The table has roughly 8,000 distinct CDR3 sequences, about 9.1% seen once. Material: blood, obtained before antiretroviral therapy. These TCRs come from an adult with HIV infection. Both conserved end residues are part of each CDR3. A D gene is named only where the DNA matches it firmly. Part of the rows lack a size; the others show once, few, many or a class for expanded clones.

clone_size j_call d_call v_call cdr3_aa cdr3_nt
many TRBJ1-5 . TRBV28 CASSSIPLVQPQHF TGTGCCAGCAGCTCTATCCCGCTGGTTCAGCCCCAGCATTTT
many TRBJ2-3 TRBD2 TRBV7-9 CASRVSSRTSGHTDTQYF TGTGCCAGCAGAGTATCGTCGCGGACTAGCGGACACACAGATACGCAGTATTTT
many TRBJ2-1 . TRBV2 CASSELEAYNEQFF TGTGCCAGCAGTGAGCTAGAGGCCTACAATGAGCAGTTCTTC
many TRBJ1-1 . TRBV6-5 CASSYREGRTEAFF TGTGCCAGCAGTTATCGGGAGGGGAGAACTGAAGCTTTCTTT
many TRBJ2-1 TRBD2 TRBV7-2 CASTGGTSGRGGFREQFF TGTGCCAGCACCGGAGGGACTAGCGGGAGAGGGGGGTTTCGGGAGCAGTTCTTC
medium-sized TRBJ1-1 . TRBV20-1 CSASSGDGHTEAFF TGCAGTGCTAGCTCTGGGGACGGACACACTGAAGCTTTCTTT
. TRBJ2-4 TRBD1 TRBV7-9 CASSPTGSAKNIQYF TGTGCCAGCAGCCCGACAGGGTCCGCCAAAAACATTCAGTACTTC
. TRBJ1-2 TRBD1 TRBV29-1 CSVSTGNDYGYTF TGCAGCGTTTCGACAGGGAACGACTATGGCTACACCTTC
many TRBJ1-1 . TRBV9 CASSVRVSTEAFF TGTGCCAGCAGCGTTAGGGTTAGCACTGAAGCTTTCTTT
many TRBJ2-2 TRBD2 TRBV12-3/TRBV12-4 CASSLAGGTTGELFF TGTGCCAGCAGTCTAGCGGGAGGCACAACCGGGGAGCTGTTTTTT
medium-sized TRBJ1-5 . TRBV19 CASTQGGYSNQPQHF TGTGCCAGTACTCAAGGAGGTTATAGCAATCAGCCCCAGCATTTT
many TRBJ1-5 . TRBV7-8 CASSEPERWGKENQPQHF TGTGCCAGCAGCGAACCCGAGAGATGGGGTAAAGAAAATCAGCCCCAGCATTTT
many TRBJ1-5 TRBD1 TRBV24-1 CATAGQNNQPQHF TGTGCCACCGCGGGACAGAACAATCAGCCCCAGCATTTT
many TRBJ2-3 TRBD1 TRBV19 CASSPWDRGSTDTQYF TGTGCCAGTAGTCCGTGGGACAGGGGTTCCACAGATACGCAGTATTTT